A selection of T cell receptor beta chains follows, all from one sample in a study of cytomegalovirus exposure and HLA in healthy donors. Generated by immunoSEQ multiplex PCR, the TCRdb table keeps only in-frame clones and is missing some. The table shows 65,000 to 90,000 clones, with roughly 78% occurring only once. Sequencing was performed on PBMCs. These receptors originate from a man aged 30 to 39 in good health and CMV-seronegative. Both conserved end residues are trimmed from each CDR3.

v_gene: TRBV7-2
j_gene: TRBJ2-5
CDR3aa: ASSLLGLAGGAQY

v_gene: TRBV27
j_gene: TRBJ2-3
CDR3aa: ASGRVTDTQY

v_gene: TRBV6-5
j_gene: TRBJ1-5
CDR3aa: ASSYSRTPDQPQH

v_gene: TRBV11-2
j_gene: TRBJ1-2
CDR3aa: ASSSTGRYGYT

v_gene: TRBV10-1
j_gene: TRBJ2-1
CDR3aa: ASSAALGGEQF

v_gene: TRBV27
j_gene: TRBJ2-3
CDR3aa: ASSPLPTGTGGTDTQY

v_gene: TRBV28
j_gene: TRBJ1-1
CDR3aa: ASTPGHGLTEAF

v_gene: TRBV30
j_gene: TRBJ1-2
CDR3aa: AWWAGGNYGYT

v_gene: TRBV7-9
j_gene: TRBJ2-7
CDR3aa: ASSKTSLSGTGPYEQY

v_gene: TRBV18
j_gene: TRBJ2-7
CDR3aa: ASSPWTIQGYEQY

v_gene: TRBV28
j_gene: TRBJ2-7
CDR3aa: ASSTTSGSGYYEQY

v_gene: TRBV7-2
j_gene: TRBJ1-4
CDR3aa: ASSLVRGTHEKLF

v_gene: TRBV5-1
j_gene: TRBJ1-1
CDR3aa: ASSLGLGAPTEAF

v_gene: TRBV25-1
j_gene: TRBJ2-7
CDR3aa: ASSDTTQGGQNYEQY

v_gene: TRBV25-1
j_gene: TRBJ2-3
CDR3aa: ASSTAAGLTDTQY

v_gene: TRBV9
j_gene: TRBJ2-3
CDR3aa: ASSAYTDTQY

v_gene: TRBV30
j_gene: TRBJ1-1
CDR3aa: AWSIVKWEAF

v_gene: TRBV5-4
j_gene: TRBJ1-4
CDR3aa: ASSAQGGGEKLF

v_gene: TRBV18
j_gene: TRBJ1-1
CDR3aa: ASSLGTGGGTEAF

v_gene: TRBV10-3
j_gene: TRBJ1-1
CDR3aa: ASRGREGPSTEAF

v_gene: TRBV27
j_gene: TRBJ1-1
CDR3aa: ASSLVGGRGAF

v_gene: TRBV6-1
j_gene: TRBJ2-2
CDR3aa: ASSEDVGNLAGELF

v_gene: TRBV2
j_gene: TRBJ2-1
CDR3aa: ASKKSQGRQF

v_gene: TRBV7-9
j_gene: TRBJ2-3
CDR3aa: ASSPTSGSGGDTQY

v_gene: TRBV28
j_gene: TRBJ2-5
CDR3aa: ASSLDGEVETQY

v_gene: TRBV19
j_gene: TRBJ2-1
CDR3aa: ASSIGLAGSSYNEQF

v_gene: TRBV30
j_gene: TRBJ2-7
CDR3aa: AWSAHRTSGRPYEQY

v_gene: TRBV6-5
j_gene: TRBJ2-2
CDR3aa: ASTMGQVNTGELF

v_gene: TRBV11-1
j_gene: TRBJ2-5
CDR3aa: ASSLILEGRKTQY